These T cell receptor beta chains were read from a single sample in a study of T cells in Graves' hyperthyroidism and ophthalmopathy. TCRdb processed the multiplex PCR reads anew with MiXCR; each CDR3 protein has one entry. The sample has some 800,000 distinct CDR3 sequences, over 35% seen once. Material for sequencing was blood. The receptors stem from a man younger than 35 with Graves' hyperthyroidism. Each CDR3 is given with its conserved first and last residue. A D gene is named only where the DNA matches it firmly. Clone size appears in some rows only: once, few, many, or a class for an expanded clone.

TRBV5-5	NA	13	TRBJ2-2	NA	CASSWGVTGELFF	TGTGCCAGCAGCTGGGGGGTGACTGGGGAGCTGTTTTTT
TRBV7-9	TRBD1	13	TRBJ1-3	many	CASSSRGQNTIYF	TGTGCCAGCAGCTCCAGGGGGCAAAACACCATATATTTT
TRBV2	NA	18	TRBJ1-5	NA	CASSARDQSGLSNQPQHF	TGTGCCAGCAGTGCTAGAGATCAATCGGGACTTAGCAATCAGCCCCAGCATTTT
TRBV2	TRBD1	13	TRBJ2-7	many	CASSTGQGMKQYF	TGTGCCAGCAGCACGGGACAGGGCATGAAGCAGTACTTC
TRBV6-6	TRBD1	17	TRBJ2-6	few	CASSLGQGERGANVLTF	TGTGCCAGCAGTCTCGGACAGGGCGAGCGGGGGGCCAACGTCCTGACTTTC
TRBV5-5	NA	14	TRBJ1-1	NA	CASRQRGLNTEAFF	TGTGCCAGCCGCCAAAGGGGCCTGAACACTGAAGCTTTCTTT
TRBV28	NA	12	TRBJ2-7	NA	CASSLKAYEQYF	TGTGCCAGCAGTTTGAAGGCCTACGAGCAGTACTTC
TRBV7-2	NA	14	TRBJ1-2	NA	CASSFTVTNYGYTF	TGTGCCAGCAGCTTTACGGTGACTAACTATGGCTACACCTTC
TRBV7-9	NA	14	TRBJ2-5	many	CASSSTAREETQYF	TGTGCCAGCAGTTCGACAGCGCGCGAAGAGACCCAGTACTTC
TRBV9	TRBD2	15	TRBJ2-7	NA	CASSASSGSRYEQYF	TGTGCCAGCAGCGCGAGTAGCGGGAGCAGGTACGAGCAGTACTTC
TRBV7-9	NA	12	TRBJ2-7	many	CASSLEGDEQYF	TGTGCCAGCAGCTTAGAGGGAGACGAGCAGTACTTC
TRBV10-3	NA	12	TRBJ2-7	NA	CAISSRVDEQYF	TGTGCCATCAGCTCACGGGTCGACGAGCAGTACTTC
TRBV6-2/TRBV6-3	NA	13	TRBJ2-2	NA	CASSIFITGELFF	TGTGCCAGCAGTATCTTTATCACCGGGGAGCTGTTTTTT
TRBV5-1	TRBD2	15	TRBJ2-7	few	CASSPLGGEHDEQYF	TGCGCCAGCAGCCCCCTGGGAGGGGAGCACGACGAGCAGTACTTC
TRBV29-1	NA	15	TRBJ2-5	many	CSVEDGRTAQETQYF	TGCAGCGTTGAAGATGGTAGGACAGCCCAAGAGACCCAGTACTTC
TRBV2	NA	14	TRBJ2-5	few	CASSEWGYQETQYF	TGTGCCAGCAGTGAGTGGGGGTACCAAGAGACCCAGTACTTC
TRBV7-9	NA	15	TRBJ1-4	few	CASSPMDSSNEKLFF	TGTGCCAGCAGCCCCATGGACAGCTCTAATGAAAAACTGTTTTTT
TRBV5-4	NA	14	TRBJ1-1	NA	CASSLERVRTEAFF	TGTGCCAGCAGCTTGGAGAGGGTCCGAACTGAAGCTTTCTTT
TRBV12-3/TRBV12-4	TRBD1	17	TRBJ1-1	NA	CASSPLPPRQGDLSAFF	TGTGCCAGCAGTCCCCTACCGCCTCGGCAGGGGGACCTATCGGCTTTCTTT
TRBV5-1	NA	17	TRBJ2-2	NA	CASSLGSGASATGELFF	TGCGCCAGCAGCTTGGGGTCGGGCGCATCAGCGACCGGGGAGCTGTTTTTT
TRBV20-1	NA	14	TRBJ2-7	few	CSARGAGATYEQYF	TGCAGTGCTAGAGGGGCTGGAGCAACCTACGAGCAGTACTTC
TRBV10-3	NA	14	TRBJ1-5	once	CATHRDTGNQPQHF	TGTGCCACCCATCGGGACACAGGGAATCAGCCCCAGCATTTT
TRBV2	TRBD1	14	TRBJ1-2	NA	CASGLLGTGGGYTF	TGTGCCAGCGGACTACTCGGGACAGGGGGGGGCTACACCTTC
TRBV6-1	TRBD2	16	TRBJ2-7	NA	CASSDTAGVGFDEQYF	TGTGCCAGCAGTGACACCGCGGGAGTTGGCTTCGACGAGCAGTACTTC
TRBV7-2	NA	14	TRBJ2-5	once	CASSPRAVQETQYF	TGTGCCAGCAGCCCAAGGGCGGTCCAAGAGACCCAGTACTTC
TRBV2	NA	14	TRBJ1-5	NA	CASSAWTDQETQHF	TGTGCCAGCAGTGCCTGGACGGACCAAGAGACCCAGCATTTT
TRBV15	TRBD2	15	TRBJ2-5	many	CATSREPSGQETQYF	TGTGCCACCAGCAGAGAGCCTAGCGGCCAAGAGACCCAGTACTTC
TRBV7-3	NA	15	TRBJ1-5	few	CASSPEGGSNQPQHF	TGTGCCAGCAGCCCCGAGGGGGGGAGCAATCAGCCCCAGCATTTT
TRBV7-9	NA	15	TRBJ2-5	NA	CASSSAGRDLETQYF	TGTGCCAGCAGCTCGGCAGGGCGCGATTTGGAGACCCAGTACTTC
TRBV5-6	NA	15	TRBJ1-6	many	CASSLGQGKDSPLHF	TGTGCCAGCAGCTTGGGGCAGGGCAAAGATTCACCCCTCCACTTT
TRBV29-1	TRBD2	14	TRBJ2-2	many	CSVDGGGDTGELFF	TGCAGCGTTGACGGGGGAGGGGACACCGGGGAGCTGTTTTTT
TRBV14	NA	15	TRBJ2-7	few	CASSQRWGTSYEQYF	TGTGCCAGCAGCCAAAGATGGGGCACCTCCTACGAGCAGTACTTC
TRBV4-1	NA	17	TRBJ1-1	once	CASSQDPRRTLNTEAFF	TGCGCCAGCAGCCAAGACCCTCGCAGGACGTTGAACACTGAAGCTTTCTTT
TRBV24-1	NA	14	TRBJ2-2	many	CATSDSRGIGELFF	TGTGCCACCAGTGATTCGAGGGGTATCGGGGAGCTGTTTTTT
TRBV5-6	NA	12	TRBJ1-1	NA	CASSLGVYQAFF	TGTGCCAGCAGCTTAGGGGTTTATCAAGCTTTCTTT
TRBV19	NA	15	TRBJ2-5	NA	CASSMEFHEWGTQYF	TGTGCCAGTAGTATGGAGTTCCATGAATGGGGGACCCAGTACTTC
TRBV29-1	NA	14	TRBJ2-7	many	CSVAPQGSSYEQYF	TGCAGCGTTGCCCCACAGGGCAGCTCCTACGAGCAGTACTTC
TRBV20-1	NA	16	TRBJ1-1	NA	CSARDLRGVWGTEAFF	TGCAGTGCTAGAGACCTCCGGGGGGTCTGGGGGACTGAAGCTTTCTTT
TRBV6-6	NA	14	TRBJ1-3	many	CASSYSSSGNTIYF	TGTGCCAGCAGTTACTCCAGCTCTGGAAACACCATATATTTT
TRBV20-1	TRBD2	13	TRBJ2-5	many	CSASGLAEETQYF	TGCAGTGCCTCGGGACTAGCAGAAGAGACCCAGTACTTC
TRBV15	NA	16	TRBJ2-6	NA	CATSSPRSVGANVLTF	TGTGCCACCAGCAGTCCACGGTCAGTCGGGGCCAACGTCCTGACTTTC
TRBV10-3	TRBD1	15	TRBJ1-2	NA	CAIRDDRERNYGYTF	TGTGCCATCAGAGATGACAGGGAGCGAAACTATGGCTACACCTTC
TRBV29-1	TRBD2	14	TRBJ2-2	many	CSVEGGSVTGELFF	TGCAGCGTTGAGGGAGGGTCGGTCACCGGGGAGCTGTTTTTT
TRBV7-9	TRBD1	17	TRBJ1-5	few	CASSQSTGAPGNQPQHF	TGTGCCAGCAGCCAATCGACAGGGGCCCCGGGCAATCAGCCCCAGCATTTT
TRBV7-9	TRBD2	16	TRBJ2-7	few	CASSTPLAGDSYEQYF	TGTGCCAGCAGCACCCCTCTAGCGGGGGACTCCTACGAGCAGTACTTC
TRBV11-2	NA	14	TRBJ2-5	NA	CASSFVGVRETQYF	TGTGCCAGCAGCTTTGTGGGGGTTCGGGAGACCCAGTACTTC
TRBV29-1	NA	13	TRBJ2-7	NA	CSVEVLGFYEQYF	TGCAGCGTTGAAGTTTTAGGTTTCTACGAGCAGTACTTC
TRBV20-1	NA	13	TRBJ1-3	many	CSARQGNGNTIYF	TGCAGTGCTAGGCAGGGGAACGGAAACACCATATATTTT
TRBV29-1	NA	14	TRBJ1-2	many	CSVGAEDRPYGYTF	TGCAGCGTTGGAGCTGAGGACCGACCTTATGGCTACACCTTC
TRBV7-8	TRBD1	16	TRBJ1-1	NA	CASSLGRTGGAVEAFF	TGTGCCAGCAGCTTGGGACGGACAGGGGGCGCGGTTGAAGCTTTCTTT